The clone carrying this T cell receptor beta chain was recorded only once. At one of its ends the junction is not consistent with the germline gene, which may arise from a read error. The data were taken from a study of T-cell memory formation after mild COVID-19. A single record per CDR3 protein comes from TCRdb applying MiXCR to the 5' RACE reads. Of 410,000 or so distinct CDR3 sequences listed, 20% to 30% were seen once; the top ten hold approximately 14%. Sequenced material: PBMCs or a T cell subset sorted from them (not recorded which). The receptor was derived from an adult woman who had mild COVID-19 (a few samples of this study predate the infection). Cell type and time point are not known.

The CDR3 region has the DNA TGTGCCAGCAGCCCCGGACTAGCGGGGGGCACATATACGCAGTATTTT. It is translated as CASSPGLAGGTYTQYF. V gene TRBV7-3 combines with J gene TRBJ2-3; 14 bases line up with TRBD2. Germline V gives CDR1 SGHTA, CDR2 FQGTGA. CDR3 size: 16 residues.